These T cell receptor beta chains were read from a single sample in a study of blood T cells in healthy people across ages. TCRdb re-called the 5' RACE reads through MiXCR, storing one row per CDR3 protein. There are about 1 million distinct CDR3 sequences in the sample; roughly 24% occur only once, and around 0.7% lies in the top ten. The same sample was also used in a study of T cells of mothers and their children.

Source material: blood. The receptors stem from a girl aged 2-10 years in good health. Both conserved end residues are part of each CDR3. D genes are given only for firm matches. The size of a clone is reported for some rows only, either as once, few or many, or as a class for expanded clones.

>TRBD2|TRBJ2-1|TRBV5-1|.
TGCGCCAGCAGCTTCGCGGGGGAGTCGTACAATGAGCAGTTCTTC
CASSFAGESYNEQFF
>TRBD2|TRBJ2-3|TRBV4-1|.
TGCGCCAGCAGCCCGGACCCGCTAGCGGGCACAGATACGCAGTATTTT
CASSPDPLAGTDTQYF
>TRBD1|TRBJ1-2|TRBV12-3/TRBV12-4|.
TGTGCCAGCAGCCTTAGGACAGGGAGGAATGGCTACACCTTC
CASSLRTGRNGYTF
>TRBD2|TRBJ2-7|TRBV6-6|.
TGTGCCAGCAGTTACGAGCGGGAGGCTTCGTTCTCCTACGAGCAGTACTTC
CASSYEREASFSYEQYF
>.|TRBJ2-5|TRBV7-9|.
TGTGCCAGCAGCTTCGAAGGTAGACGCGAGACCCAGTACTTC
CASSFEGRRETQYF
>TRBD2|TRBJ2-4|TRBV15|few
TGTGCCACCAGCAGCCAACTGCGGGGGGGCTGGGGAGAAAACATTCAGTACTTC
CATSSQLRGGWGENIQYF
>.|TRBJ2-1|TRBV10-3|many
TGTGCCTCCCGAGGTTCGGGGGCGGGCAATGAGCAGTTCTTC
CASRGSGAGNEQFF
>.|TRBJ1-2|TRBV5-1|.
TGCGCCAGCAGCTTTGGTTGGGGTTTCGACTATGGCTACACCTTC
CASSFGWGFDYGYTF
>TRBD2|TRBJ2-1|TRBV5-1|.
TGCGCCAGCAGTTTGACTAGCGGGGGGCTTAATGAGCAGTTCTTC
CASSLTSGGLNEQFF
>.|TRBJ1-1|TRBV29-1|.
TGCAGCGTTGTAGCGACCGAAGCTTTCTTT
CSVVATEAFF
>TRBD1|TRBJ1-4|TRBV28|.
TGTGCCAGCAGCCTCCAAGGACAGGGGCGCGAAAAACTGTTTTTT
CASSLQGQGREKLFF
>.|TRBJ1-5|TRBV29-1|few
TGCAGCGTTTTAATAGGGAGCAATCAGCCCCAGCATTTT
CSVLIGSNQPQHF
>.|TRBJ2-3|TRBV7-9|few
TGTGCCAGCAGCTTAATTGCTGGAGTTCTCACAGATACGCAGTATTTT
CASSLIAGVLTDTQYF
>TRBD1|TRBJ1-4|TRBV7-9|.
TGTGCCAGCAGCTTAGTGGACAGGGGGAAACTGTTTTTT
CASSLVDRGKLFF
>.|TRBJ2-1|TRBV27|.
TGTGCCAGCGGCCCCAGGGACAATGAGCAGTTCTTC
CASGPRDNEQFF
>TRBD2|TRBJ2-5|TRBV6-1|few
TGTGCCAGCAGGAGGGGACTAGCGGGAGAGACCCAGTACTTC
CASRRGLAGETQYF